This TCR beta chain is drawn from a study of brain T cells in children with intractable seizures. The time point is: blood from clinic visit 5 months post-surgery; TSC patient then seizure free. Sequencing was limited to surgery cases with top T cell transcript signatures in brain tissue. Germline values: CDR1 SGHVS, CDR2 FQNEAQ. The CDR3 has 17 amino acids. V was trimmed by 5 bases and J by 2 bases, leaving 18 bases between them. Sequencing used immunoSEQ multiplex PCR; TCRdb keeps in-frame clones, though not all of them. The repertoire holds about 350,000 clones, about 93% seen once, with around 6% in the top ten.

This clonotype was obtained from a boy younger than two with tuberous sclerosis and intractable seizures. V is TRBV7-8 and J is TRBJ1-4; D is unresolved. The starting material was peripheral blood, obtained 4 to 5 months after surgery. As DNA, the CDR3 is TGTGCCAGCAGCCCACAGTTCTGGGGAGCCACTAATGAAAAACTGTTTTTT. Residues: CASSPQFWGATNEKLFF.